This TCR beta chain stems from a study of blood T cell repertoires in COVID-19. Participants' own reports of clinical history determined their cohort assignment. Two consecutive negative NP/OP PCR tests, clearance, or resolved symptoms defined Cohort 3 recovery. CDR1 SGHTA and CDR2 FQGNSA come from the germline V gene. The ends lost 5 bases at V and 5 bases at J; junction bases unmatched: 8. There are 14 residues in the CDR3. Libraries were prepared by immunoSEQ multiplex PCR; TCRdb keeps only in-frame clonotypes and omits some of them. The data hold about 390,000 clones, with more than 75% observed a single time.

The sequenced sample consisted of PBMCs or T cells enriched from blood (not recorded which). The sequence came from a woman between 45 and 65 years old who had recovered from COVID-19. This chain connects TRBV7-2 to TRBJ1-1; TRBD1 agrees at 7 bases. CDR3: CASSTRGATTEAFF. The CDR3, as DNA: TGTGCCAGCAGCACCAGGGGGGCCACTACTGAAGCTTTCTTT.